Shown below are 25 T cell receptor beta chains from a single sample sequenced in a study of blood T cells in healthy people across ages. The use of a sample-barcoded 5' primer and a J-beta primer mix characterized a second PCR of roughly 6 to 11 cycles. TCRdb re-called the 5' RACE reads through MiXCR, storing one row per CDR3 protein. The sample includes 1.6 million or so distinct CDR3 sequences, about 32% of them seen just once. Sequenced material: blood. These receptors were taken from a woman in her twenties or thirties in good health.

Of note for this clonotype: This sequence may be a read error, since a much larger clone differs from it by one base. The rearrangement uses TRBV20-1 and TRBJ2-3, with TRBD2 matching 8 bases. Germline V lookup: CDR1 DFQATT, CDR2 SNEGSKA (reference sequence). The CDR3 totals 14 residues. The CDR3 sequence is CSARGAGGTDTRYF. CDR3 coding DNA: TGCAGTGCTAGAGGGGCGGGGGGCACAGATACGCGGTATTTT.

This clonotype appeared a few times. The DNA for the CDR3 is TGTGCCAGCAATCCGGTCGGAGGCACAGATACGCAGTATTTT. It is translated as CASNPVGGTDTQYF. The V gene is TRBV28, the J gene TRBJ2-3, with D unclear. The CDR3 runs to 14 residues. The V end lost 7 bases, the J end lost 1 base, and 12 bases lay between the germline ends. The V gene's germline CDR1 is MDHEN and CDR2 SYDVKM.

This clonotype occurred a few times. The chain carries TRBV20-1 and TRBJ2-7; D unclear. Between the trimmed V and J ends, which lost 3 bases and 2 bases, there was a span of 8 bases. CDR1 and CDR2 from the germline V gene are DFQATT and SNEGSKA (reference sequence). The CDR3 length is 12 residues. The CDR3, as DNA: TGCAGTGCTAGTTTCGTCACCTACGAGCAGTACTTC. It translates to CSASFVTYEQYF.

This clonotype was counted a few times. V and J are TRBV18 and TRBJ2-7, with D hard to call. The V and J ends lost 6 bases and 7 bases respectively, with 22 bases between them. The CDR3 runs 15 residues. Germline V gene lookup returns CDR1 KGHSH and CDR2 LQKENI. CDR3 amino acids: CASSLILSAEREQYF. The CDR3 nucleotides are TGTGCCAGCTCGCTGATACTCTCAGCCGAGCGAGAGCAGTACTTC.

V usage is TRBV18 and J usage is TRBJ2-4, with TRBD2 as a possible D gene (5 bases). The germline V gene encodes CDR1 KGHSH and CDR2 LQKENI. The CDR3 extends over 14 amino acids. With 6 bases removed from V and 7 bases from J, the gap between germline ends came to 16 bases. The CDR3 DNA sequence: TGTGCCAGCTCTCCCGGGGTGAATAATAACATTCAGTACTTC. Protein: CASSPGVNNNIQYF.

This clonotype was seen a few times. The chain employs TRBV12-3 or TRBV12-4 and TRBJ2-5; D uncertain. The CDR3 sequence is 14 residues long. V shed 7 bases and J shed 0 bases, with 12 bases lying between them. This CDR3 reads CASTADPYQETQYF. The CDR3 region has the DNA TGTGCCAGCACCGCGGACCCGTACCAAGAGACCCAGTACTTC.

This rearrangement joins TRBV30 to TRBJ2-7; 7 nucleotides line up with TRBD1. V lost 3 bases, J lost 1 base, and 9 bases stayed unmatched. Germline V lookup: CDR1 GTSNPN, CDR2 SVGIG (reference sequence). This CDR3 is built from 15 residues. The CDR3 coding sequence is TGTGCCTGGAGCGGCCCTGCGGACAGGTCCTACGAGCAGTACTTC. Protein sequence: CAWSGPADRSYEQYF.

The chain employs TRBV5-6 and TRBJ2-7; 7 bases are shared with TRBD2. Germline-derived CDR1 and CDR2 are SGHDT and YYEEEE. V lost 4 bases and J lost 6; bases outside the gene matches: 1. CDR3 length equals 11 residues. CDR3 sequence: CASSAGVEQYF. The CDR3 coding sequence is TGTGCCAGCAGCGCGGGAGTCGAGCAGTACTTC.

This clonotype was seen ten or more times. The genes are TRBV2 and TRBJ1-1; no clear D gene. Germline-derived CDR1 and CDR2 are SNHLY and FYNNEI. Trimming pared 6 bases from V and 6 bases from J, leaving 14 bases between. The CDR3 is 13 residues long. DNA of the CDR3: TGTGCCAGCAGCCCTATCTGGGGTTCTGAAGCTTTCTTT. Encoded protein: CASSPIWGSEAFF.

This chain connects TRBV15 to TRBJ2-7; the D is unclear. This CDR3 is 13 amino acids long. The germline V gene has CDR1 LNHNV and CDR2 YYDKDF (reference sequence). The V and J ends lost 4 bases and 7 bases respectively, with 14 bases between them. This CDR3 reads CATSTPGLPEQYF. Here the CDR3 DNA reads TGTGCCACCAGCACTCCGGGCCTTCCGGAGCAGTACTTC.

The V gene is TRBV11-2, the J gene TRBJ2-1, with 14 bases lining up with TRBD2. Germline CDR1 and CDR2: SGHAT and FQNNGV. The ends lost 0 bases at V and 4 bases at J; junction bases unmatched: 5. The CDR3 is 18 amino acids. The CDR3 DNA reads TGTGCCAGCAGCTTAGACGGGACTAGCGGGGGACCTTACAATGAGCAGTTCTTC. This codes for CASSLDGTSGGPYNEQFF.

This chain joins TRBV20-1 and TRBJ1-4, with 10 bases that match TRBD1. Germline assignment: CDR1 DFQATT and CDR2 SNEGSKA (reference sequence). CDR3 length equals 13 residues. J lost 6 bases, V lost 6 bases, and 4 bases had no gene match. In DNA, the CDR3 is TGCAGTGCCGGGACAGGGGTACATGAAAAACTGTTTTTT. This translates into CSAGTGVHEKLFF.

The chain recombines TRBV7-9 with TRBJ2-7; D assignment may be TRBD1 or TRBD2 (5 bases each). This CDR3 is built from 14 residues. Trimming took 5 bases from V and 1 from J, leaving 12 bases between them. CDR1 and CDR2 from the germline V gene are SEHNR and FQNEAQ (reference sequence). CDR3 bases: TGTGCCAGCAGCGGGACCATCGGGTCCTACGAGCAGTACGTC. As protein: CASSGTIGSYEQYV.

This clonotype has only a few counts. The chain joins TRBV27 to TRBJ2-3; no clear D gene. Trimming took off 2 bases at V and 1 base at J, with 10 bases between the two ends. Germline-derived CDR1 and CDR2 are MNHEY and SMNVEV (reference sequence). The CDR3 totals 15 residues. CDR3 nucleotides: TGTGCCAGCAGTTTAGGCCCGGCAGGCACAGATACGCAGTATTTT. Its protein product is CASSLGPAGTDTQYF.

As concerns this clonotype: A read error may be the cause here, since a much bigger clone is one base away. The chain couples TRBV10-3 to TRBJ2-5, with 12 nucleotides matching TRBD1. Trimming cost V 11 bases and J 5 bases; bases outside gene matches: 15. Germline V gene lookup returns CDR1 ENHRY and CDR2 SYGVKD. There are 16 residues in the CDR3. Here the CDR3 reads CAAREGGTGGCETQYF. CDR3 DNA: TGTGCCGCCAGAGAGGGGGGGACAGGGGGCTGCGAGACCCAGTACTTC.

The V call is TRBV11-2, the J call TRBJ1-1; a weak D match, TRBD1 (5 bases). The CDR3 has 14 amino acids. Trimming took 3 bases from V and 4 from J, leaving 12 bases between them. Germline V lookup: CDR1 SGHAT, CDR2 FQNNGV. CDR3 sequence (DNA): TGTGCCAGCAGCTTGGACATTTTAAGCACTGAAGCTTTCTTT. Encoded protein: CASSLDILSTEAFF.

The gene calls are TRBV12-3 or TRBV12-4 and TRBJ1-1; D is perhaps TRBD1 (5 bases). Trimming stripped 8 bases from V and 5 bases from J, with 15 bases between. This CDR3 has 13 amino acids. The CDR3 protein is CASWDGRWTEAFF. Written as DNA, the CDR3 is TGTGCCAGCTGGGACGGACGATGGACTGAAGCTTTCTTT.

The chain joins TRBV5-1 to TRBJ2-7; possibly TRBD1 for D (5 bases). The CDR3 length is 15 residues. Per germline, CDR1 SGHRS and CDR2 YFSETQ. The ends were cut back, 2 bases at V and 5 bases at J, with 17 bases in the middle. CDR3 loop: CASSFSRAVIHEQYF. CDR3 DNA: TGCGCCAGCAGCTTCTCCAGGGCGGTCATCCACGAGCAGTACTTC.

The table lists this clonotype with a few counts. The chain links TRBV12-3 or TRBV12-4 to TRBJ2-3, with 7 bases identical to TRBD2. This CDR3 contains 17 residues. Unmatched junction bases numbered 9, after V lost 3 bases and J lost 0 bases. The CDR3 sequence is CASSFSSGGPSTDTQYF. CDR3 sequence (DNA): TGTGCCAGCAGTTTCTCTAGCGGAGGACCTAGCACAGATACGCAGTATTTT.

The V and J genes are TRBV14 and TRBJ2-3; TRBD2 aligns across 14 bases. V was clipped by 4 bases and J by 3 bases; unmatched bases: 12. From germline, CDR1 is SGHDN and CDR2 FVKESK. The CDR3 is 19 residues long. CDR3 protein: CASSLFSVGLAGGTDTQYF. CDR3 sequence (DNA): TGTGCCAGCAGCCTCTTCTCCGTCGGACTAGCGGGAGGAACAGATACGCAGTATTTT.

In this sample, this clonotype turned up a few times. V and J are TRBV6-1 and TRBJ1-5; D ambiguous. From germline, CDR1 is MNHNS and CDR2 SASEGT. V dropped 5 bases and J dropped 2 bases, with 13 bases sitting between them. CDR3 length: 15 residues. The CDR3 here is CASSSVDSRNQPQHF. The CDR3 DNA reads TGTGCCAGCAGTTCAGTGGACTCGCGCAATCAGCCCCAGCATTTT.

The chain is built from TRBV20-1 and TRBJ2-5; 10 nucleotides line up with TRBD2. CDR1 and CDR2 (germline): DFQATT, SNEGSKA (reference sequence). This CDR3 spans 17 amino acids. J gave up 5 bases and V 0 bases, and 12 bases lay outside the gene matches. Written as DNA, the CDR3 is TGCAGTGCTAGAGATCGATATAGCGGGAGGATAAGGGAGACCCAGTACTTC. Translation gives CSARDRYSGRIRETQYF.

A note on this clonotype: At one end, the junction sequence differs from germline, possibly due to a read error. The V gene is TRBV13, the J gene TRBJ2-1; no definite D call. The CDR3 is made up of 12 amino acids. CDR1 PRHDT and CDR2 FYEKMQ come from the germline V gene (reference sequence). Written as DNA, the CDR3 is TGTGCCAGCAGCCTGACGGGCAATGAGCGGTTCTTC. Translation gives CASSLTGNERFF.

In its sample, this clonotype was seen a few times. This chain links TRBV5-6 with TRBJ2-7; D possibly uses TRBD1 or TRBD2 (5 bases each). Between the trimmed V and J ends, which lost 4 bases and 0 bases, there was a span of 20 bases. Germline V gene lookup returns CDR1 SGHDT and CDR2 YYEEEE. The CDR3 is made up of 17 amino acids. The CDR3 region is CASSRGLGRENSYEQYF. In DNA form, the CDR3 reads TGTGCCAGCAGCAGGGGTCTAGGACGGGAAAACTCCTACGAGCAGTACTTC.

This clonotype showed up many times. The V and J genes are TRBV20-1 and TRBJ2-7, with unresolved D. The CDR3 runs to 12 residues. Looked up from germline, CDR1 is DFQATT and CDR2 is SNEGSKA (reference sequence). V lost 0 bases and J lost 6, with 9 bases in between. CDR3: CSARDPGSEQYF. Here the CDR3 DNA reads TGCAGTGCTAGAGATCCAGGTAGCGAGCAGTACTTC.